Here is one TCR beta chain with its context. This sample stems from a study of CD8 T cells in Susac syndrome. Negative isolation was used for CD8+ and CD4+ T cells and FACS enrichment for TEMRA cells. Random hexamers primed reverse transcription of 0.5 to 1 ug RNA. TCR beta CDR3 was amplified by immunoSEQ covering 54 Vbeta and 13 Jbeta. TCRdb recomputed calls from the immunoSEQ multiplex PCR reads with MiXCR, one row per CDR3 protein. The profile covers 250,000 to 300,000 distinct CDR3 sequences, with 89% appearing a single time and 0.18% taken by the ten largest. The clonotype was recovered from a human donor with multiple sclerosis. Sequencing was carried out using CD8+ T cells from PBMCs.

CDR3 protein: CASSQGYRGPPWWGTEAFF. The CDR3 DNA sequence: TGTGCCAGCAGCCAAGGCTACAGGGGCCCGCCCTGGTGGGGCACTGAAGCTTTCTTT. This sequence joins TRBV3-1 and TRBJ1-1; 7 nucleotides line up with TRBD1. V was pared by 1 base and J by 4 bases, with 18 bases of the junction left unmatched. Germline CDR1 LGHDT, CDR2 YNNKEL (reference sequence). The CDR3 is 19 residues long.